The present entry profiles one T cell receptor (beta chain) with its context. This clonotype was found once. It has no known antigen specificity. Per-nucleotide qualities are absent, and no much larger clonotype sits a single base away. On its own, one read is weak support. These data belong to a study of CD8+CD57+ T cells in acquired aplastic anemia (dated by TCRdb to 2016 to 2018). Turning to the overall study: On average, sorted CD4+ and CD8+ cells yielded around 3.4 ug of extracted DNA, with a range of roughly 0.17 to 30 ug. CD8+CD57+ expansion was defined as a frequency above the mean frequency observed in healthy subjects. Overall study results and their limits: Approximately 31 CD8+ CDR3 sequences were found in both patients and controls but appeared to be highly expressed in patients and within the immunodominant clones of the patients. No significant difference in CD8+ Simpson's diversity was found between patients and healthy controls (P=0.060).

Patients chosen for sequencing had shown expansion of CD8+CD57+ cells by flow cytometry. Every patient had a diagnosis of severe acquired aplastic anemia based on International Study of Aplastic Anemia and Agranulocytosis and Camitta criteria. At the time blood was sampled, none of the patients had received any therapy. The study deep-sequenced TCR repertoires of sorted CD4+ and CD8+ blood T cells from severe aplastic anemia patients and healthy subjects. Patients were enrolled under clinicaltrials.gov protocols 00001620, 01623167, 00001397, 00071045, 00081523 and 00961064 in the USA. Ficoll-Paque density gradient centrifugation was used to isolate peripheral blood mononuclear cells. Before DNA extraction, CD4+ and CD8+ T cells were sorted with FACS or magnetic beads. V is reduced by 3 bases and J by 2 bases, leaving a spacing of 5 bases between them. Per the germline V gene, SQVTM is the CDR1 and ANQGSEA is the CDR2. The CDR3 goes from the cysteine to the phenylalanine over 12 residues. Of the read, only the CDR3 DNA is kept; its 36 bases are in frame from base 1.

TCR beta VDJ combination and CDR3 sequence profiling used genomic DNA as the template. TCR repertoire sequencing was run on an Illumina HiSeq 2000. On the authors' methods: Repertoires were assessed using TRBV/TRBJ rearrangement plots, CDR3 size and DJ length profiles, and Simpson's diversity index. The most abundant DNA sequence in the deep sequencing data was defined as the immunodominant clone. CDR3 amino acid sequences were screened for sharing across subjects and were compared with published repertoires and the VDJdb database. TCRdb reran the public reads through fastp at Q25 and MiXCR, keeping productive beta chains. For every CDR3 protein sequence, its rows merge into one entry that carries the most common genes and DNA. The V and J calls reflect TCRdb's pipeline rather than the authors' work. The sample records about 220,000 distinct CDR3 sequences, around 43% of which are singletons. 7.8% of the sample goes to the ten largest clones.

The chain is assembled from TRBV29-1 and TRBJ2-1, with the D gene too uncertain to name. Sequenced input: sorted CD4+, CD8+, or CD8+CD57+ T cells (not recorded which) from PBMCs. This receptor was obtained from a human donor with aplastic anemia. Here the CDR3 is given as CSVDWAYNEQFF. The DNA sequence follows: TGCAGCGTTGACTGGGCCTACAATGAGCAGTTCTTC.